The TCR beta chain under discussion was sequenced for a study of CD8+ T cells in alopecia areata. Regarding this clone: What it recognizes is unknown.

The CDR3 totals 14 residues. Per the germline V gene, CDR1 is MNHEY and CDR2 is SVGAGI. Trimming pared 6 bases from V and 10 bases from J, leaving 19 bases between. Study outcomes and limitations: Scalp samples also yield sequences from resident alphabeta T cells of normal skin.

RNA was extracted and reverse transcribed into cDNA as the sequencing template. Using immunoSEQ multiplex PCR, the repertoire was profiled, and TCRdb retains in-frame clones only, with some absent. The data show about 250,000 clones, less than 80% seen once. This sequence originates from a human donor with alopecia areata. Sample: CD4+ T cells sorted from blood, taken at week 0. This rearrangement joins TRBV6-5 to TRBJ1-5; perhaps TRBD1 as D (6 bases). The CDR3 DNA sequence: TGTGCCAGCAGACCCGGGACACGAATAGGACCCCAGCATTTT. It codes for CASRPGTRIGPQHF.